This T cell receptor beta chain was found in a study of cytomegalovirus exposure and HLA in healthy donors. Each donor's status was that of a healthy bone marrow donor. The CDR3 has 18 residues. After removal of 0 bases from V and 0 bases from J, the junction contained 9 bases not matched to a gene. Germline loops: CDR1 SQVTM, CDR2 ANQGSEA. This clone has just one count. Antigen: not known. The PCR ran on 60 Vbeta and 13 Jbeta primers. Generated by immunoSEQ multiplex PCR, the TCRdb table keeps only in-frame clones and is missing some. The table has under 200,000 clones, around 68% seen once; the top ten hold about 2.5%. Study results and limitations: Donors belonging to an Asian-associated ancestry cluster reportedly showed fewer N-insertions in productive TCRs than the roughly 700-donor mean, according to what a later analysis found. HLA restriction was apparent for most CMV-associated TCR beta chains in a later analysis. Data from an earlier analysis indicated that most TCR beta V segments were productive either about 87% or about 30% of the time.

The chain recombines TRBV29-1 with TRBJ1-1, with TRBD1 matching over 11 bases. The sequence was obtained from a woman between 35 and 50 years old in good health and CMV-seropositive. Source material: PBMCs. CDR3 sequence reads: CSVEDRRTGGMMNTEAFF. The CDR3 coding sequence is TGCAGCGTTGAAGATCGGCGGACAGGGGGCATGATGAACACTGAAGCTTTCTTT.